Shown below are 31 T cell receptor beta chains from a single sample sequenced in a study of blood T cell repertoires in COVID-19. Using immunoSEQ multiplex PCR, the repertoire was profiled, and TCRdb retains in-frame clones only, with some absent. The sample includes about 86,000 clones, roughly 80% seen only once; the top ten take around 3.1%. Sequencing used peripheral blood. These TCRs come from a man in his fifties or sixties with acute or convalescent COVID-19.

CDR3: CASSLRGGTAQYF. The CDR3 DNA is TGTGCCAGCAGTTTACGTGGCGGGACGGCGCAGTACTTC. V is TRBV12-3 or TRBV12-4 and J is TRBJ2-7; D may be TRBD2 (6 bases). The CDR3 length is 13 residues. Trimming left V 2 bases short and J 9 bases short, with 14 bases between.

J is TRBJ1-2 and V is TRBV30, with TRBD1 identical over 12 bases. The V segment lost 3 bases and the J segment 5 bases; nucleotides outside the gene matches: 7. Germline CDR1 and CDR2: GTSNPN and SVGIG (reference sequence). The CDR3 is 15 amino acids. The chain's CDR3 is CAWSPPGQGAYGYTF. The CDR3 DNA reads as TGTGCCTGGAGCCCCCCGGGACAGGGGGCGTATGGCTACACCTTC.

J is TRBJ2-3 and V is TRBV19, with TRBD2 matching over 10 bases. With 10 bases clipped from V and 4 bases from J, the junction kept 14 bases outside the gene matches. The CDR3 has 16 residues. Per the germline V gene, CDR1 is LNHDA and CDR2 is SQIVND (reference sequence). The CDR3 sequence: CATVTQREGRADTQYF. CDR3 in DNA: TGTGCCACCGTGACTCAGCGGGAGGGCCGCGCAGATACGCAGTATTTT. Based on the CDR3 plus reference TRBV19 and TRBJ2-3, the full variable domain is DGGITQSPKYLFRKEGQNVTLSCEQNLNHDAMYWYRQDPGQGLRLIYYSQIVNDFQKGDIAEGYSVSREKKESFPLTVTSAQKNPTAFYLCATVTQREGRADTQYFGPGTRLTVL.

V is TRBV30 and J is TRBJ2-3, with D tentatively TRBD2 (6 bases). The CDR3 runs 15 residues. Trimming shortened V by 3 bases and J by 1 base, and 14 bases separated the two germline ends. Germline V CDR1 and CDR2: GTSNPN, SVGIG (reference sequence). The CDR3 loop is CAWSTGGSGTDTQYF. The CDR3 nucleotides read TGTGCCTGGAGCACCGGGGGTAGCGGCACAGATACGCAGTATTTT.

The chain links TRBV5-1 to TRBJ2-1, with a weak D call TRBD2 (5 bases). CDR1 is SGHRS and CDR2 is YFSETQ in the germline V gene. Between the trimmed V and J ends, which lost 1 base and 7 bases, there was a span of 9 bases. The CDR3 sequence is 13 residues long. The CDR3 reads CASSLYGENEQFF. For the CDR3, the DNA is TGCGCCAGCAGCTTGTACGGGGAGAATGAGCAGTTCTTC.

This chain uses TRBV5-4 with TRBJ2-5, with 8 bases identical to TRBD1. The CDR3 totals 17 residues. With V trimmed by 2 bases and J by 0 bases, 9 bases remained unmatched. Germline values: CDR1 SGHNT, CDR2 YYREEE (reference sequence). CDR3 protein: CASSLQGDTTNQETQYF. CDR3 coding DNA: TGTGCCAGCAGCTTACAGGGGGACACTACAAACCAAGAGACCCAGTACTTC.

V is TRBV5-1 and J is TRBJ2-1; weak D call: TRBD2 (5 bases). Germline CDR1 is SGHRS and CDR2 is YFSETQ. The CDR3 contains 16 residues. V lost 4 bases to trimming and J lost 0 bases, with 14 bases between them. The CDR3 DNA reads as TGCGCCAGCAGCCTCTATCGGGGTGACTCCTACAATGAGCAGTTCTTC. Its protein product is CASSLYRGDSYNEQFF.

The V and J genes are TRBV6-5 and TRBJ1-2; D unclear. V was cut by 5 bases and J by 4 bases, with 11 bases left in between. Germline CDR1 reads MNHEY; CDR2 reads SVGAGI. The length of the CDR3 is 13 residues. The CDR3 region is CASSTQVPYGYTF. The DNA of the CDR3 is TGTGCCAGCAGTACTCAGGTACCCTATGGCTACACCTTC.

CDR3 loop: CASSQDRGPSNSPLHF. Here the CDR3 DNA reads TGTGCCAGCAGCCAAGATAGGGGGCCATCAAATTCACCCCTCCACTTT. This chain connects TRBV14 to TRBJ1-6; 7 bases line up with TRBD1. There are 16 residues in the CDR3. V lost 0 bases and J lost 7; bases outside the gene matches: 6. Germline lookup yields CDR1 SGHDN and CDR2 FVKESK.

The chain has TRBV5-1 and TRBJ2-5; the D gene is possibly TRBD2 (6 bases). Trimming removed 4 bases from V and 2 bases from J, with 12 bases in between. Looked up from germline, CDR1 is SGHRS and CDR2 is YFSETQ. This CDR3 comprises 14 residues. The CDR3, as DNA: TGCGCCAGCAGCACCGGGACTCCTCAAGAGACCCAGTACTTC. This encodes CASSTGTPQETQYF.

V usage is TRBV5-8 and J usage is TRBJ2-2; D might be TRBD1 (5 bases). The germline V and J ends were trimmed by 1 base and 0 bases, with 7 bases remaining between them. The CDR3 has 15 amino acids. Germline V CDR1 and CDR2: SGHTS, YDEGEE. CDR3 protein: CASSLWGANTGELFF. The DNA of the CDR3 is TGTGCCAGCAGCTTGTGGGGCGCGAACACCGGGGAGCTGTTTTTT.

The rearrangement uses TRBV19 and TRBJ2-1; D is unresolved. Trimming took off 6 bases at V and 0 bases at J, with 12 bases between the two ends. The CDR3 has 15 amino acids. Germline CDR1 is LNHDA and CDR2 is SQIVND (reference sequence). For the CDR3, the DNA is TGTGCCAGTAGCCCGGCGGTAAGCTCCTACAATGAGCAGTTCTTC. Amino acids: CASSPAVSSYNEQFF.

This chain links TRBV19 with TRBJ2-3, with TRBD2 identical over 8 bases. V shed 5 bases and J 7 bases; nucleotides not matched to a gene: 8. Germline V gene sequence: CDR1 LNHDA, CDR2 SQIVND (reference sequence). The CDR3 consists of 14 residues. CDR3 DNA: TGTGCCAGTAGTGGGACTAGGGGTGAAAATACGCAGTATTTT. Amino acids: CASSGTRGENTQYF.

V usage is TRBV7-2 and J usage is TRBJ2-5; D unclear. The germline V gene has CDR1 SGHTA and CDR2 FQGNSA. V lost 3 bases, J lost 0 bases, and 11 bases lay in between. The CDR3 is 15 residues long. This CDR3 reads CASSFQHDNQETQYF. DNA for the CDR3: TGTGCCAGCAGCTTCCAACACGACAACCAAGAGACCCAGTACTTC.

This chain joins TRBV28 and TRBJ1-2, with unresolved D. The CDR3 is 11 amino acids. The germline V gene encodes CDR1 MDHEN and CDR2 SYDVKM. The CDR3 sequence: CVVSANYGYTF. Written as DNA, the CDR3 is TGTGTCGTATCCGCTAACTATGGCTACACCTTC.

The CDR3 coding sequence is TGTGCCAGCAGCCTGACACTGACCTTTGGGGCCATCTACGAGCAGTACTTC. Translating it yields CASSLTLTFGAIYEQYF. The chain carries TRBV5-6 and TRBJ2-7, with D perhaps matching TRBD1 (5 bases). CDR3 length: 17 amino acids. Trimming stripped 4 bases from V and 3 bases from J, with 23 bases between. Germline V gives CDR1 SGHDT, CDR2 YYEEEE.

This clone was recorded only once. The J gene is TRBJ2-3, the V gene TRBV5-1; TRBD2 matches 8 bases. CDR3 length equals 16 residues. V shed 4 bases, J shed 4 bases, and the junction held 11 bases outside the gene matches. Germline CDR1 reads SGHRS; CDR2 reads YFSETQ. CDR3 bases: TGCGCCAGCAGCGGAACTAGCGGAGGGGTGCCAGATACGCAGTATTTT. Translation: CASSGTSGGVPDTQYF.

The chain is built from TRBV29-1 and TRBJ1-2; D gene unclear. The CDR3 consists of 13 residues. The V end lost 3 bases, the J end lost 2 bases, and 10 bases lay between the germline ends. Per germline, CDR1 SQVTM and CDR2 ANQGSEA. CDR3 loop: CSVENEKNYGYTF. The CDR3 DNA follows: TGCAGCGTTGAGAATGAGAAAAACTATGGCTACACCTTC.

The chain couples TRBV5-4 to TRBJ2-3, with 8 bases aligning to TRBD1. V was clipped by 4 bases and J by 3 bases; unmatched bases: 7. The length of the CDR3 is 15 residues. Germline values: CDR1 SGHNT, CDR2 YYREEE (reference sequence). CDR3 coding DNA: TGTGCCAGCAGCCCGTGGACAGGGAAGACAGATACGCAGTATTTT. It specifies CASSPWTGKTDTQYF.

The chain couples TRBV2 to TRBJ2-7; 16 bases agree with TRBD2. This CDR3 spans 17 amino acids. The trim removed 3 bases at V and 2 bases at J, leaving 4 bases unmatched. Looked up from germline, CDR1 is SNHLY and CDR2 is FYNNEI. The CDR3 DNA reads TGTGCCAGCAGTGAGATAGGGACTAGCGGGAGGGCCTACGAGCAGTACTTC. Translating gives CASSEIGTSGRAYEQYF.

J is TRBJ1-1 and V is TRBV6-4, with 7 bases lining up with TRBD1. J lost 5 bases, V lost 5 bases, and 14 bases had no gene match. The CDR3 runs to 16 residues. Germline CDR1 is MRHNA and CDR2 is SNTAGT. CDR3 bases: TGTGCCAGCAGTAGACAGGGTGATAGGGTAGGAACTGAAGCTTTCTTT. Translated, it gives CASSRQGDRVGTEAFF.

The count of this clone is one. Written as DNA, the CDR3 is TGTGCCAGCAGTTACGGGCCCGGCGGGTCCTACGAGCAGTACTTC. This gives the protein CASSYGPGGSYEQYF. This chain joins TRBV27 and TRBJ2-7, with a possible D match to TRBD2 (5 bases). V was pared by 4 bases and J by 1 base, with 14 bases between. CDR1 is MNHEY and CDR2 is SMNVEV in the germline V gene (reference sequence). The CDR3 has 15 amino acids.

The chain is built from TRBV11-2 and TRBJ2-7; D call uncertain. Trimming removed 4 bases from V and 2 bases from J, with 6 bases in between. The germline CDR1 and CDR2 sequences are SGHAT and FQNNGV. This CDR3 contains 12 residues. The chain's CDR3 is CASSSVTYEQYF. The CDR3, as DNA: TGTGCCAGCAGCTCAGTCACCTACGAGCAGTACTTC.

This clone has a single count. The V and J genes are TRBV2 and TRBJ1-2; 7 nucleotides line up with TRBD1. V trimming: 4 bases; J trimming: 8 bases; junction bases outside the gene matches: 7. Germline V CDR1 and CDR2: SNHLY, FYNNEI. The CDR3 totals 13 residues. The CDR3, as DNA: TGTGCCAGCAGTGGACAGGGAGTAGACGGCTACACCTTC. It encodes CASSGQGVDGYTF.

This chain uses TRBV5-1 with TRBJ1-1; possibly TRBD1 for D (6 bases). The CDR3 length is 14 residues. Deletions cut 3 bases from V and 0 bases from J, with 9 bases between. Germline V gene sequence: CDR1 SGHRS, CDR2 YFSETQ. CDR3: CASSSQGMNTEAFF. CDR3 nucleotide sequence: TGCGCCAGCAGCTCGCAGGGGATGAACACTGAAGCTTTCTTT.

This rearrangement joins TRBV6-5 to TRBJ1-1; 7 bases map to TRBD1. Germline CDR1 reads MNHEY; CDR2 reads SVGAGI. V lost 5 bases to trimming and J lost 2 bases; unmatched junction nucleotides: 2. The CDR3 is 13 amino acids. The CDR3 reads CASSNRGNTEAFF. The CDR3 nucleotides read TGTGCCAGCAGTAACAGGGGCAACACTGAAGCTTTCTTT.

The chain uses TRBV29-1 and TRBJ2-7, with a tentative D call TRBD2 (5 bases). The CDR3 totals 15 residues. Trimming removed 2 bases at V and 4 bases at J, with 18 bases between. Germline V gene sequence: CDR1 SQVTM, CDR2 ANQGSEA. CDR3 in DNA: TGCAGCGTTGAAACCGGCGCAGCTAGCAATTACGAGCAGTACTTC. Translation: CSVETGAASNYEQYF.

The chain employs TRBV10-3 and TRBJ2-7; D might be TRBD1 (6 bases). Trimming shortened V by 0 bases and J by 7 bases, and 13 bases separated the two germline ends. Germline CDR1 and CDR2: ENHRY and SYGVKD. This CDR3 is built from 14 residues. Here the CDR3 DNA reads TGTGCCATCAGTGAGTCCGCTCAGGGGCGGGAGCAGTACTTC. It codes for CAISESAQGREQYF.

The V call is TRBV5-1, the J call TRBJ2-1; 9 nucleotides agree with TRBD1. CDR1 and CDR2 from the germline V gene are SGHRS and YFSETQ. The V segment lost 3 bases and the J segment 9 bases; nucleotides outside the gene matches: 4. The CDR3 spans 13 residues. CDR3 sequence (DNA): TGCGCCAGCAGCTCAGACAGGGGGGTTGAGCAGTTCTTC. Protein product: CASSSDRGVEQFF.

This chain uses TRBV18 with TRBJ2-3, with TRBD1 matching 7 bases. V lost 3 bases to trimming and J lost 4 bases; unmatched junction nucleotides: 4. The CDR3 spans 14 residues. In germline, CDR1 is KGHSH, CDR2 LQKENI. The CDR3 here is CASSPTGTADTQYF. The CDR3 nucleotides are TGTGCCAGCTCACCGACAGGGACCGCAGATACGCAGTATTTT.

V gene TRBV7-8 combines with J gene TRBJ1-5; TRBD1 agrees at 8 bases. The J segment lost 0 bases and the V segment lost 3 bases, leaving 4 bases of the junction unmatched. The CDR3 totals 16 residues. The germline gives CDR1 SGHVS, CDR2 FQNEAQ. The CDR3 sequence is CASSFGQGISNQPQHF. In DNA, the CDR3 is TGTGCCAGCAGCTTCGGACAGGGAATTAGCAATCAGCCCCAGCATTTT.